Below, one T cell receptor beta chain is given with its context. Its antigen is not identified. These data originate in a study of T cell repertoires in cytomegalovirus infection. Looking at the study overall: CMV infection plus the matching HLA type was flagged by public TCR beta signatures. Study-wide findings and caveats: The response measured ex vivo was dominated by TCR beta clonotypes (HLA-C-restricted and CMV-specific).

TCRdb used MiXCR to reprocess the reads, holding one entry per CDR3 protein. The sample contains around 230,000 distinct CDR3 sequences, 35% to 40% of which appear only once. This CDR3 has 17 amino acids. The junction had 8 bases not matched to a gene; V was cut back by 5 bases and J by 0 bases. From germline, CDR1 is SSHAT and CDR2 FNYEAQ (reference sequence). The receptor comes from a human donor in good health (CMV status not recorded). Some clones in this sample may be carry-over from other donors' samples. This material consisted of CD8+ T cells from cultured PBMCs, taken from culture after CMV antigen stimulation. The V call is TRBV7-7, the J call TRBJ1-3; the match to TRBD1 covers 9 bases. CDR3 bases: TGTGCCAGCAGCCCCCTGGGACAGGGAAGCTCTGGAAACACCATATATTTT. It specifies CASSPLGQGSSGNTIYF.